The 13 T cell receptor beta chains presented below share a single source sample, sequenced in a study of cytomegalovirus exposure and HLA in healthy donors. With 60 Vbeta and 13 Jbeta primers, the PCR was carried out. Clones were read by immunoSEQ multiplex PCR, and TCRdb kept only the in-frame ones, dropping some. This table has almost 95,000 clones, over 50% appearing once. Sequenced sample: PBMCs. These receptors were obtained from a man under 40 in good health and CMV-seronegative.

This clone came up once. A junction end diverges from the germline sequence, so it may reflect a read error. V is TRBV9 and J is TRBJ1-2, with D perhaps TRBD1 (6 bases). Germline assignment: CDR1 SGDLS and CDR2 YYNGEE. The CDR3 has 17 residues. The CDR3 protein is CASGVGWVQGGDYGYTF. CDR3 DNA: TGTGCCAGCGGCGTAGGTTGGGTACAGGGCGGAGACTATGGCTACACCTTC.

The chain is built from TRBV5-1 and TRBJ2-7; no clear D. Trimming pared 1 base from V and 3 bases from J, leaving 11 bases between. There are 14 residues in the CDR3. Germline-derived CDR1 and CDR2 are SGHRS and YFSETQ. CDR3 coding DNA: TGCGCCAGCAGCTTGATTGGCAGAAACTACGAGCAGTACTTC. The encoded protein is CASSLIGRNYEQYF.

V usage is TRBV5-1 and J usage is TRBJ2-1, with D possibly matching TRBD2 (6 bases). Germline assignment: CDR1 SGHRS and CDR2 YFSETQ. CDR3 size: 14 residues. The V gene lost 3 bases and the J gene lost 8 bases, with 15 bases spanning the gap. The CDR3 DNA follows: TGCGCCAGCAGCTCCACCGGGGGATCCGATGAGCAGTTCTTC. It is translated as CASSSTGGSDEQFF.

The gene calls are TRBV19 and TRBJ1-5; 10 bases are a match to TRBD1. Trimming at V came to 4 bases and at J to 3 bases, leaving 3 bases not matched to a gene. CDR3 length: 15 amino acids. Per germline, CDR1 LNHDA and CDR2 SQIVND (reference sequence). CDR3 nucleotides: TGTGCCAGTAGTAGGGACAGGGGCTTCAATCAGCCCCAGCATTTT. Amino acids: CASSRDRGFNQPQHF.

The chain links TRBV5-1 to TRBJ2-2; 10 nucleotides line up with TRBD2. V shed 4 bases, J shed 6 bases, and the junction held 9 bases outside the gene matches. The CDR3 has 16 amino acids. CDR1 SGHRS and CDR2 YFSETQ come from the germline V gene. CDR3 DNA sequence: TGCGCCAGCAGCGTACTCACTAGCGGGACTGCCGGGGAGCTGTTTTTT. Its protein product is CASSVLTSGTAGELFF.

This clone was detected only a few times. The genes are TRBV2 and TRBJ2-1, with D possibly matching TRBD2 (6 bases). Germline-derived CDR1 and CDR2 are SNHLY and FYNNEI. CDR3 length equals 13 residues. The V end lost 7 bases, the J end lost 6 bases, and 13 bases lay between the germline ends. CDR3 in amino acids: CASTAGTANEQFF. DNA of the CDR3: TGTGCCAGCACCGCGGGGACTGCCAATGAGCAGTTCTTC.

By share, this clone ranks as medium-sized (0.01 to 0.1%). The V gene is TRBV25-1, the J gene TRBJ2-7, with D tentatively TRBD1 (5 bases). Trimming shortened V by 1 base and J by 3 bases, and 13 bases separated the two germline ends. The CDR3 extends over 15 amino acids. Per the germline V gene, CDR1 is MGHDK and CDR2 is SYGVNS. The CDR3 loop is CASSESSDKHYEQYF. The CDR3 DNA is TGTGCCAGCAGTGAATCGTCGGACAAGCACTACGAGCAGTACTTC.

This clone appeared a single time. The rearrangement links TRBV9 to TRBJ2-1, with 10 bases fitting TRBD2. Trimming cost V 3 bases and J 7 bases; bases outside gene matches: 7. From germline, CDR1 is SGDLS and CDR2 YYNGEE. The CDR3 runs 15 residues. The CDR3 here is CASSGQRGGQNEQFF. The CDR3 nucleotides read TGTGCCAGCAGCGGCCAGCGGGGGGGTCAGAATGAGCAGTTCTTC.

The CDR3 spells CASSAFTGTSVGELFF. DNA of the CDR3: TGTGCCAGCAGCGCGTTCACCGGGACTAGCGTCGGGGAGCTGTTTTTT. The chain joins TRBV7-8 to TRBJ2-2; TRBD2 matches 10 bases. This CDR3 comprises 16 residues. With V trimmed by 5 bases and J by 7 bases, 10 bases remained unmatched. Per the germline V gene, CDR1 is SGHVS and CDR2 is FQNEAQ. The whole variable domain, filled in from reference TRBV7-8 and TRBJ2-2, reads GAGVSQSPRYKVAKRGQDVALRCDPISGHVSLFWYQQALGQGPEFLTYFQNEAQLDKSGLPSDRFFAERPEGSVSTLKIQRTQQEDSAVYLCASSAFTGTSVGELFFGEGSRLTVL.

Comments on this clone: The junction shows a germline mismatch at one end, possibly a read error. This chain connects TRBV7-9 to TRBJ1-5; D is possibly TRBD1 (5 bases). Germline-derived CDR1 and CDR2 are SEHNR and FQNEAQ (reference sequence). This CDR3 spans 12 amino acids. CDR3 residues: CSSSSGVGAQHF. CDR3 coding DNA: TGTTCCAGCAGCTCAGGTGTAGGGGCCCAGCATTTT. The variable domain in full, with the rest retrieved from reference TRBV7-9 and TRBJ1-5, is DTGVSQNPRHKITKRGQNVTFRCDPISEHNRLYWYRQTLGQGPEFLTYFQNEAQLEKSRLLSDRFSAERPKGSFSTLEIQRTEQGDSAMYLCSSSSGVGAQHFGDGTRLSIL.

The V and J genes are TRBV27 and TRBJ2-7, with 12 positions matching TRBD2. V dropped 8 bases and J dropped 4; count of bases not matched to a gene: 6. The CDR3 is made up of 14 amino acids. Germline CDR1 reads MNHEY; CDR2 reads SMNVEV (reference sequence). The CDR3 DNA follows: TGTGCCAGCGGACCGGGACTAGCGGGTTACGAGCAGTACTTC. It codes for CASGPGLAGYEQYF.

This clone was counted a few times. The chain recombines TRBV25-1 with TRBJ2-2; D gene ambiguous. V was clipped by 7 bases and J by 6 bases, with 6 bases between them. The CDR3 has 11 amino acids. Germline lookup yields CDR1 MGHDK and CDR2 SYGVNS. The CDR3 sequence is CASTVSGELFF. The CDR3 nucleotides read TGTGCCAGCACCGTTTCCGGGGAGCTGTTTTTT.

This clone was counted only a few times. CDR3 residues: CASSVVGTGSLREQYF. The CDR3 nucleotides read TGTGCCAGCAGCGTAGTCGGGACAGGGTCTCTTCGAGAGCAGTACTTC. The chain is built from TRBV9 and TRBJ2-7; TRBD1 matches at 9 bases. In germline, CDR1 is SGDLS, CDR2 YYNGEE. The trim removed 0 bases at V and 7 bases at J, leaving 11 bases unmatched. CDR3 length: 16 amino acids. The entire variable domain, with the rest obtained from reference TRBV9 and TRBJ2-7, is as follows: DSGVTQTPKHLITATGQRVTLRCSPRSGDLSVYWYQQSLDQGLQFLIQYYNGEERAKGNILERFSAQQFPDLHSELNLSSLELGDSALYFCASSVVGTGSLREQYFGPGTRLTVT.